This T cell receptor (beta chain) was sequenced in a study of blood T cell repertoires in COVID-19. Libraries were prepared by immunoSEQ multiplex PCR; TCRdb keeps only in-frame clonotypes and omits some of them. The table records some 260,000 clones, just over 85% of them present only once. In germline, CDR1 is LGHDT, CDR2 YNNKEL (reference sequence). V trimming: 6 bases; J trimming: 3 bases; junction bases outside the gene matches: 4. The CDR3 has 14 amino acids. This clone was observed once. The specimen sequenced was peripheral blood. The rearrangement links TRBV3-1 (or the pseudogene TRBV3-2) to TRBJ1-1; 10 bases match TRBD1. The TCR sequence derives from an elderly man with acute or convalescent COVID-19. CDR3 DNA sequence: TGTGCCAGCAGACGACAGGGGGCGGACACTGAAGCTTTCTTT. It encodes CASRRQGADTEAFF.